A selection of T cell receptor beta chains follows, all from one sample in a study of T cell repertoires in cytomegalovirus infection. Each CDR3 protein is one row after TCRdb ran MiXCR on the reads. The sample yields roughly 190,000 distinct CDR3 sequences, roughly 9% seen once. Material for sequencing was PBMCs. Receptors originate from a human donor in good health (CMV status not recorded). Some clones in this sample may be carry-over from other donors' samples. Each CDR3 is given without its conserved first and last residue.

TRBV7-2	ASSSAGGVTGELF
TRBV7-8	ASSLESESTQY
TRBV14	ASSQRGQGAKNIQY
TRBV6-5	ASSYPHGAGNSKAF
TRBV7-6	ASSLGQGRMQPQH
TRBV6-1	ASTPLGGNYGYT
TRBV6-1	ASWDGGPDTQY
TRBV7-2	ASSLGPLATGETQY
TRBV14	ASSDLSGGVTDTQY
TRBV7-8	ASSRSSYEQY
TRBV5-6	ASSSGRGRDNSPLH
TRBV7-2	ASSPGGVVQY
TRBV9	ASSAAGVGSPLH
TRBV7-6	ASSRTGITDTQY
TRBV11-2	ASSPQISGTGNYGYT
TRBV27	ASSFSSGGAVSEQF
TRBV29-1	SVDRTGTEAF
TRBV7-2	ASSSLSSLGEQY
TRBV7-2	ASSLGSVYGYT
TRBV7-9	ASSLPVVFQETQY
TRBV5-6	ASSSRLRSAYNEQF
TRBV7-8	ASSPDWNTEAF
TRBV7-2	ASSLVWADTQY
TRBV5-1	ASSLRQNTYEQY
TRBV3-1	ASSQGRPRLGSQH